This TCR beta chain originates from a study of T-cell reconstitution after alpha-beta-depleted transplantation in children. Losses at the gene ends were 5 bases for V and 6 bases for J; bases not matched to a gene: 5. Per the germline V gene, CDR1 is SEHNR and CDR2 is FQNEAQ (reference sequence). The CDR3 spans 13 residues. Unique molecular identifiers were incorporated into the prepared TCRbeta library. One entry per CDR3 protein, called by TCRdb with MiXCR from the PCR reads. The sample has approximately 390,000 distinct CDR3 sequences, roughly 11% seen once. V is TRBV7-9 and J is TRBJ2-7; 9 bases align to TRBD1. The sequencing used PBMCs from the stem cell graft donor, collected from the stem cell graft. The TCR sequence derives from a human donor who donated a stem cell graft to a child with acute myeloid leukemia. CDR3 in amino acids: CASSPRQGGEQYV. For the CDR3, the DNA is TGTGCCAGCAGCCCTAGACAGGGGGGCGAGCAGTACGTC.